This T cell receptor beta chain was retrieved from a study of cytomegalovirus exposure and HLA in healthy donors. Study-wide results and limits: Accounts indicate the classifier identified cytomegalovirus status with strong specificity and sensitivity. Exclusion applied to some V segments, including TRBV6-2 and TRBV6-3, as they were indistinguishable.

The study ran its PCR with 60 Vbeta and 13 Jbeta primers. Method: immunoSEQ multiplex PCR; TCRdb's copy keeps in-frame clones and lacks some. This repertoire shows 83,000 or so clones, more than 80% found once; its top ten account for under 2%. Germline CDR1 and CDR2: MNHNS and SASEGT. J was trimmed by 7 bases and V by 5 bases; bases with no gene match: 7. This CDR3 spans 13 amino acids. On this clone: Its antigen remains unidentified.

The sequenced material came from PBMCs. V usage is TRBV6-1 and J usage is TRBJ1-1, with 7 bases fitting TRBD1. The TCR comes from a woman aged 25 to 45 in good health and CMV-seronegative. Written as DNA, the CDR3 is TGTGCCAGCAGTCATCAGGGACAGCTTGAAGCTTTCTTT. Its protein is CASSHQGQLEAFF.